A selection of T cell receptor beta chains follows, all from one sample in a study of cytomegalovirus exposure and HLA in healthy donors. The data were produced by immunoSEQ multiplex PCR, yet TCRdb's version contains in-frame clones alone and is incomplete. The sample consists of some 150,000 clones, about 73% of them appearing once. The sample was PBMCs. All receptors come from a man aged 35 to 55 in good health and CMV-seropositive. CDR3s include the opening cysteine and the closing phenylalanine or tryptophan.

CAISTGGYGYTF	TRBV10-3	TRBJ1-2
CASSGDRARANYGYTF	TRBV2	TRBJ1-2
CASSQDRGTGKGYTF	TRBV4-2	TRBJ1-2
CASSLNRGAGYEQYF	TRBV5-1	TRBJ2-7
CASSPGRAGGLYEQYF	TRBV27	NA
CASSVGGTAAEQYF	TRBV9	TRBJ2-7
CAWSVSDTGELFF	TRBV30	TRBJ2-2
CASSYWQGKGYEQYF	TRBV28	TRBJ2-7
CATTASYEQYF	TRBV2	TRBJ2-7
CASSFSDAYEQYF	TRBV11-3	NA
CASSRLVETSGRLQETQYF	TRBV14	TRBJ2-5
CASSLYRETQYF	TRBV7-8	TRBJ2-5
CASSVPGQQETQYF	TRBV9	TRBJ2-5
CASSSLAGDSGELFF	TRBV11-3	TRBJ2-2
CASSPSGSTPYEQYF	TRBV5-4	TRBJ2-7
CASSIRAGMDEKLFF	TRBV19	TRBJ1-4
CATRRGNQPQHF	TRBV19	TRBJ1-5
CASRRQTNTEAFF	TRBV6-5	TRBJ1-1
CASRTKGASGNTIYF	TRBV6-5	TRBJ1-3
CASSYSGGKNEKLFF	TRBV6-5	TRBJ1-4
CASRTRGDTEAFF	TRBV5-1	TRBJ1-1
CASSPGLATSYEQYF	TRBV4-2	TRBJ2-7
CASSALTGSNQPQHF	TRBV25-1	TRBJ1-5
CASTPQGYNEQFF	TRBV27	TRBJ2-1
CASSQVGGGAPETQYF	TRBV4-2	TRBJ2-5
CASSNRRGATGELFF	TRBV7-2	TRBJ2-2
CASRGGIVREQYF	TRBV6-1	TRBJ2-7
CATSREYPSVPTGELFF	TRBV15	TRBJ2-2
CASSLTGVYEQYF	TRBV6-5	TRBJ2-7
CASKSSGHYNEQFF	TRBV5-4	TRBJ2-1
CASSLSSNGLEQYF	TRBV27	TRBJ2-7
CASSGGGAYNQPQHF	TRBV27	TRBJ1-5
CASRKGQGGETQYF	TRBV2	TRBJ2-5
CASRGTGANYGYTF	TRBV27	TRBJ1-2
CATFDRAYEQYF	TRBV10-2	TRBJ2-7
CASSFAPGGDNEQFF	TRBV5-6	TRBJ2-1
CASSFVTGGAHSYTF	TRBV6-5	TRBJ1-2
CASSYSGQSEKGYTF	TRBV6-5	TRBJ1-2
CASSLELAEYNEQFF	TRBV7-7	TRBJ2-1
CASSEGGGHTGELFF	TRBV7-9	TRBJ2-2
CASRWQGPSSGANVLTF	TRBV2	TRBJ2-6
CASSESILKGGSTGGPQQYF	TRBV10-2	TRBJ2-7
CASSPTGQETYNEQFF	TRBV18	TRBJ2-1
CASNGQGQGSQPQHF	TRBV28	TRBJ1-5
CASSPTGAPSEQYF	TRBV18	TRBJ2-7
CSVESRERLGQYF	TRBV29-1	TRBJ2-7
CSVGVNEQFF	TRBV29-1	TRBJ2-1
CASSIGYGLKLEAFF	TRBV19	TRBJ1-1
CASSIPSVTGLNTEAFF	TRBV19	TRBJ1-1
CASSEGLATNEKLFF	TRBV9	TRBJ1-4
CSVDSANTGELFF	TRBV29-1	TRBJ2-2
CASSLGQAEAFF	TRBV5-4	TRBJ1-1
CASSPGLAGASSYNEQFF	TRBV5-1	TRBJ2-1
CASSSVRDRAVYSREKLFF	TRBV28	TRBJ1-4
CASLMRAFQETQYF	TRBV2	TRBJ2-5
CASSLRYRAGVNYYEQYF	TRBV27	NA
CASSFFLGQGSGTQYF	TRBV28	TRBJ2-5
CASSHIAGTGSEQYF	TRBV4-1	TRBJ2-7